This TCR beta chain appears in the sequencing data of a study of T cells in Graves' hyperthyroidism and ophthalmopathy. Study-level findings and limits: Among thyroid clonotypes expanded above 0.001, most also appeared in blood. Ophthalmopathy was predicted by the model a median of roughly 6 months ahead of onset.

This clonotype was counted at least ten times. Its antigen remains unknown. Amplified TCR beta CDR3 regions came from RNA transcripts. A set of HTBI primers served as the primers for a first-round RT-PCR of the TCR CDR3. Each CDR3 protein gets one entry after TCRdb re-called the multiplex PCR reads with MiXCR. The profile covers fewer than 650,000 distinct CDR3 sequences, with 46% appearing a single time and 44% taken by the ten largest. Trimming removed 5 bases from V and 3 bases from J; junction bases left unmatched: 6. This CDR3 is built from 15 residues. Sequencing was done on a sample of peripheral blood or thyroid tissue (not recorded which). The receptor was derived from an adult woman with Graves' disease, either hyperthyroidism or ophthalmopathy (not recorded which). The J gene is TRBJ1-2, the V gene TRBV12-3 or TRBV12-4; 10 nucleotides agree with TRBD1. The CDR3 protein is CASSRDRGLDYGYTF. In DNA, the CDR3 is TGTGCCAGCAGTCGGGACAGGGGACTTGACTATGGCTACACCTTC.